These T cell receptor beta chains were read from a single sample in a study of blood T cell repertoires in COVID-19. Assay used: immunoSEQ multiplex PCR; TCRdb lists only in-frame clones, some missing. The data hold about 99,000 clones, with about four fifths observed a single time. The sequenced material came from peripheral blood. The source is a woman older than 75 with active or convalescent COVID-19. Each CDR3 is given with its conserved first and last residue. The D gene is left open where the match is weak. Not every row has a clone size; where given, it reads once, few, many or a size class.

clone size | D gene | J gene | V gene | CDR3 protein | CDR3 DNA
NA | NA | TRBJ1-1 | TRBV7-3 | CASSFWGVPDPFF | TGTGCCAGCAGCTTTTGGGGAGTCCCGGACCCTTTCTTT
NA | NA | TRBJ1-6 | TRBV3-1/TRBV3-2 | CASSQWGDNSPLHF | TGTGCCAGCAGCCAGTGGGGCGATAATTCACCCCTCCACTTT
NA | TRBD1 | TRBJ1-2 | TRBV5-6 | CASSLEGGRYTF | TGTGCCAGCAGCCTGGAAGGGGGCCGCTACACCTTC
NA | NA | TRBJ2-7 | TRBV3-1/TRBV3-2 | CASNDGPAGGEQYF | TGTGCCAGCAACGACGGACCAGCGGGTGGCGAGCAGTACTTC
once | TRBD1 | TRBJ1-2 | TRBV5-4 | CASSLGGTGWNYGYTF | TGTGCCAGCAGCTTGGGAGGGACAGGGTGGAACTATGGCTACACCTTC
NA | NA | TRBJ2-3 | TRBV7-9 | CVSQRQGLDTQYF | TGTGTCAGCCAACGGCAGGGGCTTGATACGCAGTATTTT
NA | NA | TRBJ2-7 | TRBV5-1 | CASSLNPITGFNEQYF | TGCGCCAGCAGCCTCAACCCCATTACAGGGTTTAACGAGCAGTACTTC
NA | NA | TRBJ1-2 | TRBV27 | CASSSRDSSGGYGYTF | TGTGCCAGCAGTAGCAGGGACTCCTCGGGGGGCTATGGCTACACCTTC
NA | NA | TRBJ1-6 | TRBV3-1/TRBV3-2 | CASSQDYRDSPLHF | TGTGCCAGCAGCCAAGATTACAGGGATTCACCCCTCCACTTT
NA | NA | TRBJ1-1 | TRBV19 | CASAAGRYTEAFF | TGTGCCAGTGCGGCAGGGCGCTACACTGAAGCTTTCTTT
NA | TRBD1 | TRBJ1-1 | TRBV20-1 | CSARLDREAFF | TGCAGTGCTAGACTGGACAGGGAAGCTTTCTTT
NA | NA | TRBJ1-5 | TRBV19 | CASWDTQRIDKHF | TGTGCCAGCTGGGACACGCAACGGATCGATAAGCATTTT
NA | NA | TRBJ1-2 | TRBV29-1 | CSVGGSGAQGYGYTF | TGCAGCGTCGGGGGGTCAGGGGCGCAGGGCTATGGCTACACCTTC
few | NA | TRBJ1-3 | TRBV28 | CASRAGRGSGNTIYF | TGTGCCAGCAGAGCTGGACGGGGCTCTGGAAACACCATATATTTT
once | NA | TRBJ1-3 | TRBV11-2 | CASSLERGGNTIYF | TGTGCCAGCAGCTTAGAACGGGGTGGAAACACCATATATTTT
NA | TRBD2 | TRBJ2-5 | TRBV19 | CASSISGSGGETQYF | TGTGCCAGTAGTATCTCCGGTAGCGGGGGGGAGACCCAGTACTTC
NA | TRBD2 | TRBJ2-5 | TRBV28 | CASSSGGRQETQYF | TGTGCCAGCAGTTCGGGCGGGAGACAAGAGACCCAGTACTTC
NA | NA | TRBJ1-2 | TRBV19 | CASSIQLVAFYGYTF | TGTGCCAGTAGTATCCAGCTAGTGGCATTCTATGGCTACACCTTC
once | NA | TRBJ1-2 | TRBV28 | CASKIGEANYGYTF | TGTGCCAGCAAGATCGGGGAAGCTAACTATGGCTACACCTTC
NA | TRBD2 | TRBJ2-2 | TRBV6-1 | CASSEELAGPVSGELFF | TGTGCCAGCAGTGAAGAGCTAGCGGGACCGGTGTCCGGGGAGCTGTTTTTT
NA | NA | TRBJ2-1 | TRBV6-2/TRBV6-3 | CASSYRPERQFF | TGTGCCAGCAGTTACCGCCCAGAGCGGCAGTTCTTC
NA | NA | TRBJ1-1 | TRBV5-4 | CASSLNYREGTEAFF | TGTGCCAGCAGCTTGAATTACAGGGAGGGCACTGAAGCTTTCTTT
NA | NA | TRBJ1-2 | TRBV19 | CASSYQGANYGYTF | TGTGCCAGTAGTTACCAGGGCGCCAACTATGGCTACACCTTC
NA | TRBD2 | TRBJ2-7 | TRBV7-2 | CASSLSTSGRAYEQYF | TGTGCCAGCAGCCTGTCGACTAGCGGGAGAGCCTACGAGCAGTACTTC
NA | NA | TRBJ1-2 | TRBV9 | CASSVSAGIPNYGYTF | TGTGCCAGCAGCGTTTCGGCAGGGATCCCTAACTATGGCTACACCTTC
NA | NA | TRBJ1-4 | TRBV9 | CASTRGEKLFF | TGTGCCAGCACCCGGGGTGAAAAACTGTTTTTT
once | NA | TRBJ1-3 | TRBV30 | CAWDTRGLENTIYF | TGTGCCTGGGATACCCGCGGTCTTGAGAACACCATATATTTT